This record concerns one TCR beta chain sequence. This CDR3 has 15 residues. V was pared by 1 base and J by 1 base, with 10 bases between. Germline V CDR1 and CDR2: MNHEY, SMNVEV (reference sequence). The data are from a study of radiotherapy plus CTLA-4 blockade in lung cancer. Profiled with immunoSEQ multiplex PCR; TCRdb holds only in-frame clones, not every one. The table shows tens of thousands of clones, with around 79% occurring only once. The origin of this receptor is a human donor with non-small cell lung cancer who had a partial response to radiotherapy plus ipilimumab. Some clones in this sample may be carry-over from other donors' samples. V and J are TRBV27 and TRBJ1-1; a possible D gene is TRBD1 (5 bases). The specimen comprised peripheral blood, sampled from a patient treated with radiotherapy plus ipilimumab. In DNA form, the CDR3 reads TGTGCCAGCAGTTTATGGGGGGGAGGGAACACTGAAGCTTTCTTT. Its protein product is CASSLWGGGNTEAFF.